A single T cell receptor beta chain is shown here with its context. The sample is drawn from a study of T cells after yellow fever vaccination. The CDR3 consists of 15 residues. V gave up 7 bases and J gave up 4 bases; unmatched junction bases: 10. Germline V CDR1 and CDR2: KGHDR, SFDVKD. Using its own MiXCR run on the 5' RACE reads, TCRdb lists one record per CDR3 protein. Of hundreds of thousands of distinct CDR3 sequences in the sample, around 3.6% were seen once. V gene TRBV24-1 combines with J gene TRBJ1-1; 8 nucleotides agree with TRBD1. The material sequenced was PBMCs, taken on the day of the yellow fever booster vaccination. The sequence was collected from a man between 18 and 35 years old who received the YFV17D yellow fever vaccine. In nucleotides, the CDR3 is TGTGCCACCAGACCCCCAGGGGGCAAGGGCACTGAAGCTTTCTTT. Its translation is CATRPPGGKGTEAFF.